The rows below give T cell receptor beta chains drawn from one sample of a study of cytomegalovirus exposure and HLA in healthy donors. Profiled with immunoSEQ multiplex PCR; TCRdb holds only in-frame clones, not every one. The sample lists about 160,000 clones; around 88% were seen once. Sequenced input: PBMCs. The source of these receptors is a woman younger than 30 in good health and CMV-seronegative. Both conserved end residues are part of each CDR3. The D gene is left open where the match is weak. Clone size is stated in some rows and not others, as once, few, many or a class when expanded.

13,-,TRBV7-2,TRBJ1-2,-,CASSTTDLDGYTF,TGTGCCAGCAGCACAACAGATTTGGATGGCTACACCTTC
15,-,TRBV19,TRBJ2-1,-,CASSIAQGGYNEQFF,TGTGCCAGTAGTATAGCTCAGGGGGGTTACAATGAGCAGTTCTTC
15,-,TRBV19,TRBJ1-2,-,CASSTSQGLNYGYTF,TGTGCCAGTAGTACGTCCCAGGGATTAAACTATGGCTACACCTTC
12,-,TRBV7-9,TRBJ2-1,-,CASSLITDEQFF,TGTGCCAGCAGCTTAATAACGGATGAGCAGTTCTTC
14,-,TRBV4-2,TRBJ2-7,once,CASSQATSSYEQYF,TGTGCCAGCAGCCAAGCCACTAGTTCCTACGAGCAGTACTTC
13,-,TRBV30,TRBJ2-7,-,CAWSPLATHEQYF,TGTGCCTGGAGCCCTCTGGCCACCCACGAGCAGTACTTC
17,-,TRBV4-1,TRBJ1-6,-,CASSQGPRGSSDSPLHF,TGCGCCAGCAGCCAAGGTCCCAGGGGTTCCTCTGACTCACCCCTCCACTTT
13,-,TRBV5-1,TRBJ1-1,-,CASSFNADTEAFF,TGCGCCAGCAGCTTTAACGCGGACACTGAAGCTTTCTTT
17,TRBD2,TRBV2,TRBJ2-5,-,CASSGSTSGRAGETQYF,TGTGCCAGCAGTGGTTCGACTAGCGGGAGGGCCGGGGAGACCCAGTACTTC
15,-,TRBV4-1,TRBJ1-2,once,CASSRSTPVNYGYTF,TGCGCCAGCAGCCGTTCGACACCAGTTAACTATGGCTACACCTTC
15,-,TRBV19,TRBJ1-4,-,CASSIGAETNEKLFF,TGTGCCAGTAGTATAGGGGCAGAAACTAATGAAAAACTGTTTTTT
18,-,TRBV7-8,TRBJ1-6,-,CASSLTDRLASYNSPLHF,TGTGCCAGCAGCCTTACTGACAGGCTGGCCTCCTATAATTCACCCCTCCACTTT
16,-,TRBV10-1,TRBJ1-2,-,CASSESGGPSPNGYTF,TGCGCCAGCAGTGAGTCGGGGGGACCGAGCCCGAATGGCTACACCTTC
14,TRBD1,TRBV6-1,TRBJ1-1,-,CASWYRGANTEAFF,TGTGCCAGTTGGTACAGGGGGGCTAACACTGAAGCTTTCTTT
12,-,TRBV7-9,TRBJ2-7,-,CASSLGSYEQYF,TGTGCCAGCAGCTTGGGCAGCTACGAGCAGTACTTC
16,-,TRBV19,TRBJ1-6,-,CASSRTSQVAGSPLHF,TGTGCCAGTAGTAGAACTTCTCAAGTGGCGGGGTCACCCCTCCACTTT
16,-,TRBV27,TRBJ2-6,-,CASSLSAGVGANVLTF,TGTGCCAGCAGTTTAAGCGCAGGGGTTGGGGCCAACGTCCTGACTTTC
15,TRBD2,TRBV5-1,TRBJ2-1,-,CASSLTSGIYNEQFF,TGCGCCAGCAGCCTGACTAGCGGCATTTACAATGAGCAGTTCTTC
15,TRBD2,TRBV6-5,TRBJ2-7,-,CASSTGLAGAYEQYF,TGTGCCAGCAGTACGGGACTAGCGGGAGCCTACGAGCAGTACTTC
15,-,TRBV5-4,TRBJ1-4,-,CASSLAGNPNEKLFF,TGTGCCAGCAGCTTGGCGGGGAACCCTAATGAAAAACTGTTTTTT
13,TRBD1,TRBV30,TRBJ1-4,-,CAWEDRGNEKLFF,TGTGCCTGGGAGGACAGGGGGAATGAAAAACTGTTTTTT
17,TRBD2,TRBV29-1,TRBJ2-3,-,CSVSYRLAGVGSDTQYF,TGCAGCGTTTCCTACCGATTAGCGGGAGTCGGGTCAGATACGCAGTATTTT
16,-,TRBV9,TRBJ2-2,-,CASSVNRGLNTGELFF,TGTGCCAGCAGCGTAAACAGGGGACTGAACACCGGGGAGCTGTTTTTT
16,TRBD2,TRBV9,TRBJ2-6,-,CASSVGAGLGANVLTF,TGTGCCAGCAGCGTAGGAGCGGGGTTAGGGGCCAACGTCCTGACTTTC
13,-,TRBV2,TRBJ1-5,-,CASSTTGDQPQHF,TGTGCCAGCAGCACAACAGGAGATCAGCCCCAGCATTTT
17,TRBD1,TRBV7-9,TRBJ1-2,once,CASSFPGQAKPNYGYTF,TGTGCCAGCAGCTTTCCCGGACAGGCGAAACCTAACTATGGCTACACCTTC
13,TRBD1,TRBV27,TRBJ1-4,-,CASSEGGKEKLFF,TGTGCCAGCAGTGAAGGGGGCAAAGAAAAACTGTTTTTT
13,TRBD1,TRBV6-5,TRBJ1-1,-,CASSSGTGKKAFF,TGTGCCAGCAGTTCAGGGACAGGGAAGAAAGCTTTCTTT
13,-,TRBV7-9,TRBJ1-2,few,CASTRGALNGYTF,TGTGCCAGCACCCGGGGGGCCCTAAATGGCTACACCTTC
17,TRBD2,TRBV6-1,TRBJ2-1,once,CASSESSGGAIWDEQFF,TGTGCCAGCAGTGAAAGTAGCGGGGGGGCCATTTGGGATGAGCAGTTCTTC
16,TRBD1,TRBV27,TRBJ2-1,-,CASIRDPGGSYNEQFF,TGTGCCAGCATTAGGGACCCAGGGGGCTCCTACAATGAGCAGTTCTTC
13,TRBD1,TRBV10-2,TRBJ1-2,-,CASSQDRVDGYTF,TGCGCCAGCAGCCAAGACAGGGTAGATGGCTACACCTTC
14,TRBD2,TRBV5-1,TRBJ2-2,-,CASRLAANTGELFF,TGCGCCAGCAGACTAGCGGCGAACACCGGGGAGCTGTTTTTT
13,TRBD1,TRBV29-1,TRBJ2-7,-,CSAEGQGIGEQYF,TGCAGCGCCGAGGGACAGGGAATCGGCGAGCAGTACTTC
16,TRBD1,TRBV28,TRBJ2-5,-,CASSPVGRGRQETQYF,TGTGCCAGCAGCCCAGTGGGCAGGGGGCGCCAAGAGACCCAGTACTTC
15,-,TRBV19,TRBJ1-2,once,CASSRHRRLGYGYTF,TGTGCCAGTAGTCGACACAGGAGACTAGGCTATGGCTACACCTTC
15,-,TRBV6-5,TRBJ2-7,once,CASSSTGAGSYEQYF,TGTGCCAGCAGTTCAACAGGGGCGGGATCGTACGAGCAGTACTTC
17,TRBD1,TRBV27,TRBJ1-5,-,CASRSETGVGARQPQHF,TGTGCCAGCAGGAGCGAGACAGGGGTTGGGGCACGTCAGCCCCAGCATTTT
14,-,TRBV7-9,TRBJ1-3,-,CASTPGGAGNTIYF,TGTGCCAGCACCCCGGGGGGGGCTGGAAACACCATATATTTT
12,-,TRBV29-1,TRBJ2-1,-,CSVAQSYNEQFF,TGCAGCGTTGCACAGTCCTACAATGAGCAGTTCTTC
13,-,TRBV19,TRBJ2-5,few,CASSRAYQETQYF,TGTGCCAGTAGTAGGGCTTACCAAGAGACCCAGTACTTC
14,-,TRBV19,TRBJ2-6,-,CASSEQVGANVLTF,TGTGCCAGTAGTGAGCAGGTGGGGGCCAACGTCCTGACTTTC